This T cell receptor (beta chain) came from a study of CD8 T cells in Susac syndrome. Reverse transcription of 0.5 to 1 ug RNA was performed with random hexamers. TCRdb re-derived calls from the immunoSEQ multiplex PCR reads in MiXCR, one entry per CDR3 protein. The table lists 250,000 to 300,000 distinct CDR3 sequences, 89% of them singletons. The CDR3 runs 19 residues. Germline V gives CDR1 MDHEN, CDR2 SYDVKM. Between the trimmed V and J ends, which lost 6 bases and 0 bases, there was a span of 21 bases. TCR beta from blood CD8+ and CD4+ T cells was sequenced. The chain carries TRBV28 and TRBJ2-6; maybe TRBD1 (6 bases). The receptor was isolated from a human donor with multiple sclerosis. The sample consisted of CD8+ T cells from PBMCs. Written as DNA, the CDR3 is TGTGCCAGCAGCCCGCTCGTGGGGGCTGACCTCTCTGGGGCCAACGTCCTGACTTTC. The encoded protein is CASSPLVGADLSGANVLTF.